The clone carrying this TCR beta chain was observed a single time. Antigen unknown. This sample was taken from a study of cytomegalovirus exposure and HLA in healthy donors. PCR used 60 Vbeta primers and 13 Jbeta primers. Clones were sequenced by immunoSEQ multiplex PCR, and TCRdb holds only the in-frame ones, with some missing. The sample includes about 130,000 clones, 80% seen only once; the top ten take under 4.5%. Findings and limits, study-wide: 87-base-pair reads could not separate some V segments, including TRBV6-2 and TRBV6-3.

CDR1 MNHNY and CDR2 SVGAGI come from the germline V gene (reference sequence). Unmatched junction bases numbered 1, after V lost 2 bases and J lost 2 bases. The CDR3 runs to 14 residues. The receptor comes from a woman aged 40-49 years in good health and CMV-seronegative. The chain carries TRBV6-6 and TRBJ2-7; 9 bases are a match to TRBD2. Sequenced: PBMCs. The CDR3 DNA reads as TGTGCCAGCAGTTACCTAGCGGGGCCCTACGAGCAGTACTTC. It encodes CASSYLAGPYEQYF.